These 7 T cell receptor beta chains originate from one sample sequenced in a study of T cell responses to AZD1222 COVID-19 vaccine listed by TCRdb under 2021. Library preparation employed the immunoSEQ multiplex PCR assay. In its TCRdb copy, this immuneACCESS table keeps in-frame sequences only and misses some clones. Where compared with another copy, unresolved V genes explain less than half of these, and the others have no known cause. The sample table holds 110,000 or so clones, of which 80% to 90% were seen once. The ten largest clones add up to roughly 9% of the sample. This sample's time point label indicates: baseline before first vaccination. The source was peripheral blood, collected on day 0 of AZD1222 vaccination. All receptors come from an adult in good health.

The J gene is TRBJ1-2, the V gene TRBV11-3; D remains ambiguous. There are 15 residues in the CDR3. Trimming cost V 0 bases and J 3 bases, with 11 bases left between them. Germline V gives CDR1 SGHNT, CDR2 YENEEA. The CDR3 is CASSLDGASHYGYTF. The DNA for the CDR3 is TGTGCCAGCAGCTTAGACGGTGCCAGCCACTATGGCTACACCTTC.

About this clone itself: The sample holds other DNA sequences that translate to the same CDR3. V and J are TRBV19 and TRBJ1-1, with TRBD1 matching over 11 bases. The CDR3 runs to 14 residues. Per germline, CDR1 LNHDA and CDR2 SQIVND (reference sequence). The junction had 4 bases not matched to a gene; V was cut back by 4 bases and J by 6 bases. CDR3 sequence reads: CASSKGTGGSEAFF. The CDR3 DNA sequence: TGTGCCAGTAGTAAGGGGACAGGGGGATCTGAAGCTTTCTTT.

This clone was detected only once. DNA for the CDR3: TGTGCCAGCAGGGGGACGGCAAAAGCTTTCTTT. Translating gives CASRGTAKAFF. The chain carries TRBV3-1 (or the pseudogene TRBV3-2) and TRBJ1-1; maybe TRBD1 (5 bases). CDR3 size: 11 residues. Trimming took 6 bases from V and 9 from J, leaving 11 bases between them. Germline CDR1 LGHDT, CDR2 YNNKEL (reference sequence).

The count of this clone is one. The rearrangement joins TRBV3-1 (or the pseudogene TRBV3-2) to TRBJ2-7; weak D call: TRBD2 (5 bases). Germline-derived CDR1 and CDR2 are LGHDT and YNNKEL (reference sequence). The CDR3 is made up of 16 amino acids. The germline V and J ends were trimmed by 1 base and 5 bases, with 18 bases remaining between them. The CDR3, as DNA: TGTGCCAGCAGCCAAGTTTCCGAGACTGGGAGCGACGAGCAGTACTTC. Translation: CASSQVSETGSDEQYF.

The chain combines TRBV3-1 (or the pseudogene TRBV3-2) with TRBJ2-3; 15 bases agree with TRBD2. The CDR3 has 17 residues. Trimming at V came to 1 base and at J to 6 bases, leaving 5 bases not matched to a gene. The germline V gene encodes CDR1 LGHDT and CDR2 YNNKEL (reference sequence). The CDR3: CASSQGTSGGAGDTQYF. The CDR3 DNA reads TGTGCCAGCAGCCAAGGGACTAGCGGGGGGGCCGGGGATACGCAGTATTTT.

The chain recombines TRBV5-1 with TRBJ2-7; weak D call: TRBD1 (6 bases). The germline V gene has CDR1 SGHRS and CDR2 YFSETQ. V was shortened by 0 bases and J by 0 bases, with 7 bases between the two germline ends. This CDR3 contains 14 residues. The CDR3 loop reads CASSLGQASYEQYF. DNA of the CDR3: TGCGCCAGCAGCTTGGGACAGGCCTCCTACGAGCAGTACTTC.

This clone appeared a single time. CDR3 sequence reads: CASNRIRGSPQETQYF. The CDR3, as DNA: TGTGCCAGCAACCGGATTCGGGGTTCCCCCCAAGAGACCCAGTACTTC. This chain connects TRBV5-6 to TRBJ2-5, with D tentatively TRBD2 (5 bases). CDR3 length equals 16 residues. The germline V and J ends were trimmed by 6 bases and 1 base, with 19 bases remaining between them. Per the germline V gene, CDR1 is SGHDT and CDR2 is YYEEEE.